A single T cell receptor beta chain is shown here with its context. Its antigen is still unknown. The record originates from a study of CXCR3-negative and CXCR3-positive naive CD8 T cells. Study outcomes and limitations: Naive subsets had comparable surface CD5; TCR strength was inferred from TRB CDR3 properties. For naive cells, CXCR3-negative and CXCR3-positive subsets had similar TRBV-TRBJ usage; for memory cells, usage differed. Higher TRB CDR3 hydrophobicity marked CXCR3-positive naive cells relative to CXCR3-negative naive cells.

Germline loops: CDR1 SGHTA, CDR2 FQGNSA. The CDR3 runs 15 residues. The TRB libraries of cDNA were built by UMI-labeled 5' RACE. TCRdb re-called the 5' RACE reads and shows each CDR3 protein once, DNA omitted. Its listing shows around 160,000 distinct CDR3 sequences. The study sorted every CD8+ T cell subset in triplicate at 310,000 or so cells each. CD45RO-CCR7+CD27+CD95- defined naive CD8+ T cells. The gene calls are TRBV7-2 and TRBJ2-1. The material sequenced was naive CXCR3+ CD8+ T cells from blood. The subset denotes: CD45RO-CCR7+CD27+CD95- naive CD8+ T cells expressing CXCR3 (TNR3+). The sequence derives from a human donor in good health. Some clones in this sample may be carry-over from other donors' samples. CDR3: CASTLQPTPYNEQFF.